The clone carrying this TCR beta chain was observed at least ten times. The antigen is undetermined. A read error may produce the germline difference seen at one junction end. The record originates from a study of response to subunit inactivated influenza vaccine. TCRdb passed the RT-PCR reads through MiXCR, listing each CDR3 protein once. Seen here are 450,000 to 500,000 distinct CDR3 sequences, approximately 11% observed once, and the top ten hold approximately 12%. Germline CDR1 reads SGDLS; CDR2 reads YYNGEE. This CDR3 is built from 14 residues. The study, taken as a whole, reports: Every seasonal influenza vaccination brings in few new T cells, the authors suggested.

The TCR comes from a man aged 45-65 years who received an inactivated influenza vaccine. The V gene is TRBV9, the J gene TRBJ1-2; no clear D gene. This specimen consisted of PBMCs from blood, obtained 40 to 50 days after vaccination. In DNA, the CDR3 is TGTGCCAGCAGCTCCCCGAAATCAGACGACGGACCTGACTTC. It codes for CASSSPKSDDGPDF.